This T cell receptor (beta chain) was sequenced in a study of Ad26.COV2.S vaccination and SARS-CoV-2 variants. Sequencing used immunoSEQ multiplex PCR; TCRdb keeps in-frame clones, though not all of them. The repertoire holds 410,000 or so clones, with around 93% as singletons. Trimming left V 7 bases short and J 4 bases short, with 10 bases between. Germline values: CDR1 MNHEY, CDR2 SVGAGI. The CDR3 extends over 12 amino acids. Sample treatment: around 19 received Ad26.COV2.S at low or high dose, single or two shots; 5 received placebo; per-sample allocation not given. The study sampled participants on day 63 after the first vaccine or placebo injection.

Sequencing was performed on peripheral blood, taken in a trial of Ad26.COV2.S vaccine versus placebo. This clonotype was sampled from a person between 18 and 59 years old who received the Ad26.COV2.S COVID-19 vaccine or a placebo. The chain recombines TRBV6-5 with TRBJ1-1; D ambiguous. This CDR3 is CASTQPTTEAFF. The DNA for the CDR3 is TGTGCCAGCACGCAGCCGACCACTGAAGCTTTCTTT.